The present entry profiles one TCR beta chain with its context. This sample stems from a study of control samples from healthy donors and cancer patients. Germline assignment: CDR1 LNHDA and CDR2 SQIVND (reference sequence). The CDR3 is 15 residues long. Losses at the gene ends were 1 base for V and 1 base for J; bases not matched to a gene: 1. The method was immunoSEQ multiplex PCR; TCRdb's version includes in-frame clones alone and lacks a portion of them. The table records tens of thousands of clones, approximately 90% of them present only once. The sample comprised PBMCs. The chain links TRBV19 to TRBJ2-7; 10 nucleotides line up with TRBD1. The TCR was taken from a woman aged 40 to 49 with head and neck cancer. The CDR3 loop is CASSIAGQGSYEQYF. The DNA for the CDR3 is TGTGCCAGTAGTATAGCGGGACAGGGGTCCTACGAGCAGTACTTC.